Listed here are 17 T cell receptor beta chains from one sample, sequenced in a study of T cells in Graves' hyperthyroidism and ophthalmopathy. RNA transcripts gave rise to amplified TCR beta CDR3 regions. TCR CDR3 underwent first-round RT-PCR with the HTBI primer set. TCRdb passed the multiplex PCR reads through MiXCR, listing each CDR3 protein once. Of about 360,000 distinct CDR3 sequences listed, about 14% are singletons. The sample comprised blood. The receptors stem from a man younger than 40 with Graves' hyperthyroidism that later progressed to Graves' ophthalmopathy.

This clonotype was recorded once. A read error may account for a junction end that differs from germline. The rearrangement links TRBV7-3 to TRBJ2-3; possibly TRBD1 or TRBD2 for D (6 bases each). This CDR3 is built from 14 residues. Germline loops: CDR1 SGHTA, CDR2 FQGTGA. CDR3 in DNA: TGTACCAGCAGCTTACGGGGGCCCGCAGATACGCAGTATTTT. Encoded protein: CTSSLRGPADTQYF.

This clonotype was seen repeatedly, ten times or more. The rearrangement joins TRBV7-3 to TRBJ2-3; D might be TRBD1 (6 bases). This CDR3 has 15 amino acids. Trimming stripped 5 bases from V and 0 bases from J, with 12 bases between. From germline, CDR1 is SGHTA and CDR2 FQGTGA. Here the CDR3 DNA reads TGTGCCAGCAGCGCGTCGACAGGTAGCACAGATACGCAGTATTTT. Its protein is CASSASTGSTDTQYF.

The chain employs TRBV6-1 and TRBJ2-3; 8 nucleotides agree with TRBD2. The CDR3 runs to 16 residues. The V gene's germline CDR1 is MNHNS and CDR2 SASEGT. Unmatched junction bases numbered 12, after V lost 5 bases and J lost 5 bases. Written as DNA, the CDR3 is TGTGCCAGCAGTTCGGGAGGTAGCGGGGCTGAAGATACGCAGTATTTT. Translating it yields CASSSGGSGAEDTQYF.

The rearrangement links TRBV9 to TRBJ2-1; no definite D call. V was pared by 0 bases and J by 4 bases, with 14 bases between. Germline V gene lookup returns CDR1 SGDLS and CDR2 YYNGEE. CDR3 length: 16 amino acids. The CDR3 spells CASSVALGPEYNEQFF. The CDR3 DNA follows: TGTGCCAGCAGCGTAGCTCTAGGGCCCGAATACAATGAGCAGTTCTTC.

This clonotype was seen many times. V usage is TRBV10-3 and J usage is TRBJ1-5, with D possibly being TRBD1 (6 bases). Germline loops: CDR1 ENHRY, CDR2 SYGVKD. The CDR3 has 16 residues. V was pared by 0 bases and J by 2 bases, with 11 bases between. The CDR3 DNA reads TGTGCCATCAGTGAGTCCGGGGGCTTTCGCAATCAGCCCCAGCATTTT. Amino acids: CAISESGGFRNQPQHF.

This clonotype was counted between two and nine times. The chain combines TRBV4-1 with TRBJ2-2, with TRBD2 matching 7 bases. The germline gives CDR1 MGHRA, CDR2 YSYEKL. V gave up 4 bases and J gave up 2 bases; unmatched junction bases: 4. The CDR3 loop spans 15 amino acids. Written as DNA, the CDR3 is TGCGCCAGCAGCCCGAGGACTAGTAACACCGGGGAGCTGTTTTTT. Protein sequence: CASSPRTSNTGELFF.

This clonotype appeared many times. The chain recombines TRBV24-1 with TRBJ1-5, with 10 positions matching TRBD1. Trimming took 4 bases from V and 3 from J; bases not matched to a gene: 5. CDR3 length equals 16 residues. Germline CDR1 KGHDR, CDR2 SFDVKD. CDR3: CATSESGTGDNQPQHF. The CDR3 region has the DNA TGTGCCACCAGTGAAAGCGGGACAGGGGACAATCAGCCCCAGCATTTT.

Ten or more counts support this clonotype. The V gene is TRBV11-3, the J gene TRBJ1-1; no clear D. Germline CDR1 reads SGHNT; CDR2 reads YENEEA. The V end lost 3 bases, the J end lost 1 base, and 6 bases lay between the germline ends. This CDR3 region has 13 residues. For the CDR3, the DNA is TGTGCCAGCAGCTTCTTTGAGAACACTGAAGCTTTCTTT. Translating it yields CASSFFENTEAFF.

In its sample, this clonotype was seen many times. The chain has TRBV28 and TRBJ2-7; D uncertain. Trimming pared 2 bases from V and 2 bases from J, leaving 7 bases between. CDR1 is MDHEN, CDR2 SYDVKM, per germline. This CDR3 spans 13 amino acids. The CDR3, as DNA: TGTGCCAGCAGTTTAGTACAACCCTACGAGCAGTACTTC. Amino acid sequence: CASSLVQPYEQYF.

This clonotype has at least ten counts. At one boundary the junction diverges from the germline segment, which might be a read error. V gene TRBV7-9 combines with J gene TRBJ2-2; 10 bases are shared with TRBD1. Germline V lookup: CDR1 SEHNR, CDR2 FQNEAQ (reference sequence). The CDR3 has 17 residues. The CDR3 nucleotides are TGTGCCAGCAACTTAGCCCCCGGACAGGGGGACACCGGGGAGCTGTTTTTT. Encoded protein: CASNLAPGQGDTGELFF.

This clonotype was picked up many times. The CDR3 protein is CASSLTDRGNSPLHF. DNA for the CDR3: TGTGCCAGCAGTCTCACGGACAGGGGTAATTCACCCCTCCACTTT. J is TRBJ1-6 and V is TRBV27; TRBD1 matches 9 bases. CDR1 and CDR2 (germline): MNHEY, SMNVEV (reference sequence). There are 15 residues in the CDR3. J gave up 6 bases and V 5 bases, and 5 bases lay outside the gene matches.

This chain joins TRBV20-1 and TRBJ2-3; the D gene is possibly TRBD1 (6 bases). The CDR3 runs to 15 residues. V shed 3 bases and J shed 2 bases, with 15 bases lying between them. Germline assignment: CDR1 DFQATT and CDR2 SNEGSKA (reference sequence). The CDR3 bases are TGCAGTGCTAGCCTTTTTGGACAGAACACAGATACGCAGTATTTT. This gives the protein CSASLFGQNTDTQYF.

This chain links TRBV13 with TRBJ1-2; 9 nucleotides match TRBD1. This CDR3 comprises 14 residues. With V trimmed by 2 bases and J by 7 bases, 5 bases remained unmatched. Looked up from germline, CDR1 is PRHDT and CDR2 is FYEKMQ (reference sequence). CDR3 nucleotide sequence: TGTGCCAGCAGCTTATTTGGGACAGGGTTTGGCTACACCTTC. Translated, it gives CASSLFGTGFGYTF.

This chain connects TRBV4-1 to TRBJ1-2, with D uncertain. Germline CDR1 and CDR2: MGHRA and YSYEKL. Between the trimmed V and J ends, which lost 3 bases and 6 bases, there was a span of 11 bases. The CDR3 length is 13 residues. For the CDR3, the DNA is TGCGCCAGCAGCCATAGCGAAGGGAATGGCTACACCTTC. Translated, it gives CASSHSEGNGYTF.

V and J are TRBV18 and TRBJ1-2, with 8 bases matching TRBD1. Germline V lookup: CDR1 KGHSH, CDR2 LQKENI. The V and J ends lost 1 base and 8 bases, in that order; junction bases with no gene match: 6. The CDR3 contains 14 residues. CDR3 bases: TGTGCCAGCTCACCACTGGACAGGGTGGGAGGCTACACCTTC. It translates to CASSPLDRVGGYTF.

The chain combines TRBV6-1 with TRBJ2-3, with TRBD2 matching 11 bases. J lost 4 bases, V lost 5 bases, and 5 bases had no gene match. This CDR3 contains 15 residues. The germline CDR1 and CDR2 sequences are MNHNS and SASEGT. CDR3: CASSSLAGGPDTQYF. As DNA, the CDR3 is TGTGCCAGCAGTAGCCTAGCGGGGGGACCAGATACGCAGTATTTT.

This clonotype was found many times. The CDR3 DNA sequence: TGTGCCAGCAGTTTCGGCCAGGGGGTAGGCTACACCTTC. Its translation is CASSFGQGVGYTF. The chain employs TRBV27 and TRBJ1-2; TRBD1 agrees at 7 bases. Per the germline V gene, CDR1 is MNHEY and CDR2 is SMNVEV (reference sequence). The CDR3 loop spans 13 amino acids. The J segment lost 8 bases and the V segment lost 3 bases, leaving 6 bases of the junction unmatched.